One and the same sample provided the 9 T cell receptor beta chains below, sequenced in a study of blood T cell repertoires in COVID-19. Clones were read by immunoSEQ multiplex PCR, and TCRdb kept only the in-frame ones, dropping some. The data hold roughly 460,000 clones, with 70% to 90% observed a single time. The sequenced material came from peripheral blood. These receptors originate from a man aged 18 to 30 with COVID-19, enrolled during active disease.

This clone was seen more than once but under ten times. The chain combines TRBV7-9 with TRBJ2-2, with 9 bases identical to TRBD2. V dropped 2 bases and J dropped 3; count of bases not matched to a gene: 7. CDR3 length: 17 amino acids. Germline assignment: CDR1 SEHNR and CDR2 FQNEAQ (reference sequence). CDR3 amino acids: CASSLPVRGRDTGELFF. The CDR3 bases are TGTGCCAGCAGCTTACCGGTACGCGGGAGGGACACCGGGGAGCTGTTTTTT.

The J gene is TRBJ2-1, the V gene TRBV29-1; 11 bases are shared with TRBD2. J lost 4 bases, V lost 1 base, and 6 bases had no gene match. Germline CDR1 reads SQVTM; CDR2 reads ANQGSEA. CDR3 length equals 16 residues. As DNA, the CDR3 is TGCAGCGTTGAAGGAGGGACTAGCGGCTTTTACAATGAGCAGTTCTTC. It yields the protein CSVEGGTSGFYNEQFF.

V usage is TRBV5-1 and J usage is TRBJ2-5, with 9 nucleotides matching TRBD2. V shed 4 bases and J 2 bases; nucleotides not matched to a gene: 9. This CDR3 has 16 amino acids. Per the germline V gene, CDR1 is SGHRS and CDR2 is YFSETQ. DNA of the CDR3: TGCGCCAGCAGCCGCGGGGCTAGCGGGGAGCAAGAGACCCAGTACTTC. This encodes CASSRGASGEQETQYF. The entire variable domain, with the rest obtained from reference TRBV5-1 and TRBJ2-5, is as follows: KAGVTQTPRYLIKTRGQQVTLSCSPISGHRSVSWYQQTPGQGLQFLFEYFSETQRNKGNFPGRFSGRQFSNSRSEMNVSTLELGDSALYLCASSRGASGEQETQYFGPGTRLLVL.

This chain uses TRBV5-8 with TRBJ2-3, with TRBD2 identical over 9 bases. Trimming took 2 bases from V and 2 from J; bases not matched to a gene: 3. This CDR3 has 15 residues. Per germline, CDR1 SGHTS and CDR2 YDEGEE. This CDR3 is CASSFRGGVTDTQYF. In DNA, the CDR3 is TGTGCCAGCAGCTTCCGCGGGGGGGTCACAGATACGCAGTATTTT.

The V call is TRBV7-6, the J call TRBJ2-1; tentative D call: TRBD1 (5 bases). The CDR3 is 13 amino acids. Germline CDR1 SGHVS, CDR2 FNYEAQ. Trimming left V 5 bases short and J 5 bases short, with 10 bases between. CDR3 sequence reads: CASSPEQDNEQFF. The CDR3 DNA sequence: TGTGCCAGCAGCCCAGAACAGGACAATGAGCAGTTCTTC.

The chain has TRBV5-4 and TRBJ2-2, with 8 nucleotides matching TRBD2. From germline, CDR1 is SGHNT and CDR2 YYREEE (reference sequence). Losses at the gene ends were 4 bases for V and 6 bases for J; bases not matched to a gene: 5. The CDR3 runs to 14 residues. The CDR3 reads CASSRTSPPGELFF. CDR3 coding DNA: TGTGCCAGCAGCCGGACTAGCCCCCCCGGGGAGCTGTTTTTT.

The rearrangement uses TRBV30 and TRBJ2-3, with 8 positions matching TRBD2. CDR1 GTSNPN and CDR2 SVGIG come from the germline V gene (reference sequence). V was clipped by 4 bases and J by 1 base; unmatched bases: 4. This CDR3 contains 14 residues. CDR3 coding DNA: TGTGCCTGGACCTCAGCGGGAGGCACAGATACGCAGTATTTT. This codes for CAWTSAGGTDTQYF.

V and J are TRBV24-1 and TRBJ2-1; the match to TRBD2 covers 8 bases. The CDR3 consists of 15 residues. Germline CDR1 KGHDR, CDR2 SFDVKD. Unmatched junction bases numbered 6, after V lost 7 bases and J lost 2 bases. The CDR3 DNA reads TGTGCCACCAGCTCCGCGGGAGGTACCTACAATGAGCAGTTCTTC. Protein sequence: CATSSAGGTYNEQFF.

V is TRBV7-9 and J is TRBJ2-2; 11 nucleotides match TRBD2. This CDR3 contains 18 residues. With 1 base clipped from V and 4 bases from J, the junction kept 8 bases outside the gene matches. The germline gives CDR1 SEHNR, CDR2 FQNEAQ (reference sequence). Written as DNA, the CDR3 is TGTGCCAGCAGCTTAGAAGGGAGACTAGCGGGGATCACCGGGGAGCTGTTTTTT. It translates to CASSLEGRLAGITGELFF.